This T cell receptor (beta chain) was identified during a study of blood T cell repertoires in COVID-19. In the study overall: Material from acute and convalescent COVID-19 was sourced from the United States, Italy and Spain. PBMCs, B-cell-depleted T cells, or T cells were the source of the cDNA or gDNA that made up the material.

This clone was recorded once. In the original processing: Reference gene primer amplification yielded estimated nucleated cell counts. Produced via immunoSEQ multiplex PCR; TCRdb's table is partial and in-frame only. The V and J calls and clone size were taken over from that table, and D and trimming were inferred from the DNA. This table holds approximately 77,000 clones, around 90% found once. This CDR3 comprises 16 residues. Per germline, CDR1 SGHNT and CDR2 YYREEE (reference sequence). V was shortened by 4 bases and J by 6 bases, with 19 bases between the two germline ends. The sequence came from a man aged 45 to 65 with active COVID-19. This chain links TRBV5-4 with TRBJ2-2; possible D gene TRBD2, 5 bases. Sequenced input: peripheral blood. This CDR3 is CASSALEGGSAGELFF. CDR3 in DNA: TGTGCCAGCAGCGCTCTTGAGGGCGGGTCGGCCGGGGAGCTGTTTTTT.